The 4 T cell receptor beta chains below were found in one sample sequenced in a study of blood T cell repertoires in COVID-19. Measured with immunoSEQ multiplex PCR; TCRdb has only the in-frame clones, and not every one. Here the sample spans 200,000 to 300,000 clones, 91% being singletons. The sample consisted of peripheral blood. These receptor sequences come from a young adult with COVID-19, enrolled during active disease.

The chain uses TRBV27 and TRBJ2-7, with D perhaps matching TRBD2 (5 bases). The germline gives CDR1 MNHEY, CDR2 SMNVEV (reference sequence). The CDR3 covers 15 residues. Trimming took off 1 base at V and 2 bases at J, with 12 bases between the two ends. The CDR3 reads CASSLYRTLTYEQYF. For the CDR3, the DNA is TGTGCCAGCAGTTTATATCGGACTCTTACCTACGAGCAGTACTTC.

V is TRBV10-3 and J is TRBJ2-2; tentative D call: TRBD2 (6 bases). V was clipped by 2 bases and J by 6 bases, with 19 bases between them. Germline lookup yields CDR1 ENHRY and CDR2 SYGVKD. The CDR3 is 17 residues long. The CDR3 bases are TGTGCCATCAGTGAGCCGGGGGACCGAGATACGTCCGGGGAGCTGTTTTTT. The encoded protein is CAISEPGDRDTSGELFF.

The V and J genes are TRBV5-1 and TRBJ1-4, with a possible D match to TRBD1 (6 bases). CDR3 length equals 14 residues. Trimming removed 0 bases from V and 8 bases from J, with 11 bases in between. CDR1 and CDR2 (germline): SGHRS, YFSETQ. The CDR3 loop is CASSLGQGREKLFF. CDR3 in DNA: TGCGCCAGCAGCTTGGGGCAGGGGCGGGAAAAACTGTTTTTT.

This clone was counted between two and nine times. The chain joins TRBV30 to TRBJ1-6, with D perhaps matching TRBD1 (5 bases). The length of the CDR3 is 13 residues. The germline CDR1 and CDR2 sequences are GTSNPN and SVGIG (reference sequence). The V and J ends lost 3 bases and 7 bases respectively, with 10 bases between them. CDR3 nucleotides: TGTGCCTGGAGACTACAGGACAATTCACCCCTCCACTTT. Translation gives CAWRLQDNSPLHF.